A single sample is the source of the 24 T cell receptor beta chains below, sequenced in a study of blood T cell repertoires in COVID-19. The method was immunoSEQ multiplex PCR; TCRdb's version includes in-frame clones alone and lacks a portion of them. The profile covers approximately 300,000 clones, with 90% appearing a single time and 6% to 7% taken by the ten largest. Sequenced: peripheral blood. These receptors all stem from a woman aged 25 to 39 with COVID-19, enrolled during active disease.

This chain uses TRBV5-1 with TRBJ2-7; 8 nucleotides agree with TRBD2. This CDR3 contains 15 residues. CDR1 SGHRS and CDR2 YFSETQ come from the germline V gene. J was trimmed by 4 bases and V by 2 bases; bases with no gene match: 8. The CDR3 sequence: CASSFSPAGEYEQYF. The CDR3 nucleotides read TGCGCCAGCAGCTTCTCCCCAGCGGGAGAGTACGAGCAGTACTTC.

This sequence joins TRBV4-2 and TRBJ2-7; 11 bases map to TRBD1. V lost 3 bases to trimming and J lost 4 bases; unmatched junction nucleotides: 2. The CDR3 is 14 residues long. Per germline, CDR1 LGHNA and CDR2 YNFKEQ. The CDR3 sequence is CASSQWDRGYEQYF. CDR3 coding DNA: TGTGCCAGCAGCCAGTGGGACAGGGGGTACGAGCAGTACTTC.

The chain combines TRBV7-9 with TRBJ2-7, with D possibly being TRBD1 (6 bases). Germline CDR1 SEHNR, CDR2 FQNEAQ (reference sequence). Trimming stripped 5 bases from V and 5 bases from J, with 16 bases between. The CDR3 is 14 amino acids. This chain's CDR3 is CASSALDSLNEQYF. CDR3 DNA: TGTGCCAGCAGCGCGCTGGACAGTTTAAACGAGCAGTACTTC.

This chain links TRBV6-1 with TRBJ2-1; a possible D gene is TRBD2 (6 bases). CDR1 MNHNS and CDR2 SASEGT come from the germline V gene. Trimming removed 4 bases from V and 5 bases from J, with 18 bases in between. The CDR3 has 16 residues. The CDR3 sequence: CASSAARGLGNNEQFF. The CDR3 region has the DNA TGTGCCAGCAGTGCCGCACGGGGGTTAGGGAACAATGAGCAGTTCTTC.

This clone was counted a single time. The gene calls are TRBV7-9 and TRBJ1-5; D remains ambiguous. Germline CDR1 is SEHNR and CDR2 is FQNEAQ (reference sequence). V shed 2 bases and J shed 3 bases, with 5 bases lying between them. The CDR3 sequence is 13 residues long. CDR3 sequence: CASSLTSNQPQHF. The DNA of the CDR3 is TGTGCCAGCAGCTTAACATCCAATCAGCCCCAGCATTTT.

V is TRBV12-3 or TRBV12-4 and J is TRBJ1-1; D unclear. V was pared by 6 bases and J by 6 bases, with 11 bases between. The CDR3 length is 12 residues. CDR3 sequence (DNA): TGTGCCAGCAGCCTCGAGATCGCTGAAGCTTTCTTT. Amino acids: CASSLEIAEAFF.

V and J are TRBV10-3 and TRBJ2-1; perhaps TRBD1 as D (5 bases). The ends were cut back, 0 bases at V and 5 bases at J, with 8 bases in the middle. The germline V gene has CDR1 ENHRY and CDR2 SYGVKD. This CDR3 spans 14 amino acids. CDR3: CAISESIGDNEQFF. CDR3 nucleotides: TGTGCCATCAGTGAGTCGATAGGGGACAATGAGCAGTTCTTC.

The V gene is TRBV6-6, the J gene TRBJ2-5; D unresolved. Between the trimmed V and J ends, which lost 8 bases and 2 bases, there was a span of 9 bases. The CDR3 runs to 12 residues. From germline, CDR1 is MNHNY and CDR2 SVGAGI (reference sequence). The CDR3 nucleotides are TGTGCCAGCGGCAGAAAACAAGAGACCCAGTACTTC. Protein product: CASGRKQETQYF.

The chain combines TRBV19 with TRBJ2-4; 11 nucleotides align to TRBD1. Germline CDR1 LNHDA, CDR2 SQIVND (reference sequence). V gave up 10 bases and J gave up 2 bases; unmatched junction bases: 7. There are 15 residues in the CDR3. The chain's CDR3 is CATRGTGGPKNIQYF. In DNA, the CDR3 is TGTGCCACGCGGGGGACAGGGGGGCCCAAAAACATTCAGTACTTC. The full variable domain, with the rest looked up from reference TRBV19 and TRBJ2-4, is DGGITQSPKYLFRKEGQNVTLSCEQNLNHDAMYWYRQDPGQGLRLIYYSQIVNDFQKGDIAEGYSVSREKKESFPLTVTSAQKNPTAFYLCATRGTGGPKNIQYFGAGTRLSVL.

The V gene is TRBV5-6, the J gene TRBJ2-2; D is perhaps TRBD1 (6 bases). The CDR3 runs to 15 residues. The V end was cut by 1 base, the J end by 6 bases, with 13 bases between. Per germline, CDR1 SGHDT and CDR2 YYEEEE. CDR3 sequence: CASSLRQGRAGELFF. For the CDR3, the DNA is TGTGCCAGCAGCTTGCGTCAGGGGCGAGCCGGGGAGCTGTTTTTT.

The chain combines TRBV9 with TRBJ1-3; D gene ambiguous. Germline assignment: CDR1 SGDLS and CDR2 YYNGEE. V lost 2 bases and J 2 bases, leaving 8 bases between the germline ends. The CDR3 sequence is 14 residues long. CDR3 amino acids: CASSVGLAGNTIYF. The CDR3 DNA is TGTGCCAGCAGCGTCGGGTTGGCTGGAAACACCATATATTTT.

The chain links TRBV27 to TRBJ2-3; TRBD1 matches 8 bases. V was clipped by 6 bases and J by 7 bases; unmatched bases: 6. Germline V gene data show CDR1 as MNHEY and CDR2 as SMNVEV (reference sequence). The CDR3 runs 13 residues. CDR3 loop: CASSLSGGHTQYF. The CDR3 DNA is TGTGCCAGCAGCCTATCAGGGGGCCATACGCAGTATTTT.

V is TRBV11-2 and J is TRBJ2-3; 9 bases align to TRBD1. CDR1 is SGHAT and CDR2 is FQNNGV in the germline V gene. V trimming: 3 bases; J trimming: 3 bases; junction bases outside the gene matches: 4. The CDR3 spans 15 residues. This CDR3 is CASSLDRGSTDTQYF. DNA for the CDR3: TGTGCCAGCAGCTTGGACAGGGGTAGTACAGATACGCAGTATTTT.

This clone was counted a few times. V usage is TRBV27 and J usage is TRBJ1-1; TRBD1 might be the D (5 bases). Deletions cut 0 bases from V and 0 bases from J, with 14 bases between. Germline V gene lookup returns CDR1 MNHEY and CDR2 SMNVEV (reference sequence). The CDR3 sequence is 17 residues long. The DNA of the CDR3 is TGTGCCAGCAGTTTATCACTAATCCGGGGGATGAACACTGAAGCTTTCTTT. It yields the protein CASSLSLIRGMNTEAFF.

J is TRBJ1-1 and V is TRBV5-1, with D possibly TRBD1 on 5 matching bases. From germline, CDR1 is SGHRS and CDR2 YFSETQ. The length of the CDR3 is 14 residues. V dropped 4 bases and J dropped 1 base, with 11 bases sitting between them. As DNA, the CDR3 is TGCGCCAGCAGCCATGGACATCGGAACACTGAAGCTTTCTTT. Translation: CASSHGHRNTEAFF.

The chain joins TRBV5-1 to TRBJ2-5, with TRBD2 matching 12 bases. Trimming at V came to 2 bases and at J to 1 base, leaving 3 bases not matched to a gene. Germline loops: CDR1 SGHRS, CDR2 YFSETQ. The CDR3 contains 16 residues. The chain's CDR3 is CASSLGTSGPQETQYF. CDR3 DNA: TGCGCCAGCAGCTTAGGGACTAGCGGGCCCCAAGAGACCCAGTACTTC.

This clone showed up just once. J is TRBJ1-2 and V is TRBV27; 9 bases are shared with TRBD1. Losses at the gene ends were 6 bases for V and 8 bases for J; bases not matched to a gene: 4. Germline CDR1 and CDR2: MNHEY and SMNVEV (reference sequence). The CDR3 loop spans 12 amino acids. The CDR3 DNA sequence: TGTGCCAGCAGCCTTACAGGGGGCGGCTACACCTTC. Translating gives CASSLTGGGYTF.

This rearrangement joins TRBV11-2 to TRBJ1-5; D is undetermined. The CDR3 length is 14 residues. Per germline, CDR1 SGHAT and CDR2 FQNNGV. Trimming removed 0 bases from V and 5 bases from J, with 8 bases in between. The CDR3 DNA reads TGTGCCAGCAGCTTAGATTTGGCACATCAGCCCCAGCATTTT. This sequence encodes CASSLDLAHQPQHF.

The gene calls are TRBV24-1 and TRBJ2-7; 11 bases align to TRBD2. With V trimmed by 12 bases and J by 0 bases, 9 bases remained unmatched. The CDR3 runs to 15 residues. Germline V gene data show CDR1 as KGHDR and CDR2 as SFDVKD. CDR3 in DNA: TGTGCCGTGGGACTAGCGGCCCCAAACTCCTACGAGCAGTACTTC. Amino acids: CAVGLAAPNSYEQYF.

This clone occurred a few times. The CDR3 nucleotides read TGCGCCAGCGCTACCGGGACAGGGGATTCACCCCTCCACTTT. Its translation is CASATGTGDSPLHF. The chain links TRBV5-1 to TRBJ1-6, with 10 positions matching TRBD1. Germline V lookup: CDR1 SGHRS, CDR2 YFSETQ. J gave up 8 bases and V 7 bases, and 6 bases lay outside the gene matches. The CDR3 consists of 14 residues. The full variable domain, its missing parts supplied by reference TRBV5-1 and TRBJ1-6, is KAGVTQTPRYLIKTRGQQVTLSCSPISGHRSVSWYQQTPGQGLQFLFEYFSETQRNKGNFPGRFSGRQFSNSRSEMNVSTLELGDSALYLCASATGTGDSPLHFGNGTRLTVT.

The rearrangement uses TRBV30 and TRBJ1-1, with D hard to call. CDR1 GTSNPN and CDR2 SVGIG come from the germline V gene (reference sequence). CDR3 size: 12 residues. V dropped 8 bases and J dropped 0 bases, with 10 bases sitting between them. Written as DNA, the CDR3 is TGTGCCCTGATGACTTTGAACACTGAAGCTTTCTTT. This gives the protein CALMTLNTEAFF.

The CDR3 region has the DNA TGTGCCAGCAGCCAAGACGGGGAGCAGTTCTTC. It yields the protein CASSQDGEQFF. The rearrangement links TRBV3-1 (or the pseudogene TRBV3-2) to TRBJ2-1, with D hard to call. The V and J ends lost 0 bases and 10 bases respectively, with 4 bases between them. CDR3 length: 11 amino acids. From germline, CDR1 is LGHDT and CDR2 YNNKEL (reference sequence).

The rearrangement uses TRBV19 and TRBJ1-4; possible D gene TRBD1, 5 bases. In germline, CDR1 is LNHDA, CDR2 SQIVND (reference sequence). This CDR3 is 15 amino acids long. Trimming pared 5 bases from V and 6 bases from J, leaving 16 bases between. DNA for the CDR3: TGTGCCAGTAGTCGTTTGGCAGGGACTGATGAAAAACTGTTTTTT. It specifies CASSRLAGTDEKLFF. The complete variable domain, with remaining parts taken from reference TRBV19 and TRBJ1-4, reads DGGITQSPKYLFRKEGQNVTLSCEQNLNHDAMYWYRQDPGQGLRLIYYSQIVNDFQKGDIAEGYSVSREKKESFPLTVTSAQKNPTAFYLCASSRLAGTDEKLFFGSGTQLSVL.

The J gene is TRBJ2-7, the V gene TRBV7-6, with TRBD1 matching over 7 bases. The V gene's germline CDR1 is SGHVS and CDR2 FNYEAQ. V trimming: 1 base; J trimming: 3 bases; junction bases outside the gene matches: 6. The CDR3 is made up of 15 amino acids. The CDR3 here is CASSLVVGQHYEQYF. The CDR3 nucleotides are TGTGCCAGCAGCTTAGTGGTGGGACAGCACTACGAGCAGTACTTC.